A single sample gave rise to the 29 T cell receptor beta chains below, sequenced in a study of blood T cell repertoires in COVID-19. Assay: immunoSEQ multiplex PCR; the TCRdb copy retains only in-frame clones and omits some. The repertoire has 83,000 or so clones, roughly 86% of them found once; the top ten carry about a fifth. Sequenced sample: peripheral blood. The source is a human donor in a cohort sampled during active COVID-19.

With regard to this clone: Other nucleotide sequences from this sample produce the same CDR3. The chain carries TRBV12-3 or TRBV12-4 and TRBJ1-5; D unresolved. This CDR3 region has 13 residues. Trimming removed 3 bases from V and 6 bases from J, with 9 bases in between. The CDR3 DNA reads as TGTGCCAGCAGTTTCCTCGAGGGTCAGCCCCAGCATTTT. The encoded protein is CASSFLEGQPQHF.

The CDR3 is CASSFSSSYEQYF. The CDR3 region has the DNA TGTGCCAGCAGTTTTTCCAGCTCCTACGAGCAGTACTTC. This chain joins TRBV28 and TRBJ2-7, with D hard to call. CDR3 size: 13 residues. CDR1 is MDHEN and CDR2 is SYDVKM in the germline V gene. Deletions cut 3 bases from V and 0 bases from J, with 6 bases between.

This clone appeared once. The CDR3 nucleotides read TGTGCCAGCAGTTGGGACAGGGGGCGTCTCTATGGCTACACCTTC. Translation: CASSWDRGRLYGYTF. This rearrangement joins TRBV28 to TRBJ1-2; 12 positions match TRBD1. Germline CDR1 MDHEN, CDR2 SYDVKM. The CDR3 is 15 amino acids. Germline trimming cut 4 bases from V and 4 bases from J; bases unmatched to any gene: 4.

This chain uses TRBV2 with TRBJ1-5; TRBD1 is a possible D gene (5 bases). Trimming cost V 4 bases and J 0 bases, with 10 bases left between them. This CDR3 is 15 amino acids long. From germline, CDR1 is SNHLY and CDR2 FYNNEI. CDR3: CASSVGQHSNQPQHF. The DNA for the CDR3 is TGTGCCAGCAGTGTTGGACAACATAGCAATCAGCCCCAGCATTTT. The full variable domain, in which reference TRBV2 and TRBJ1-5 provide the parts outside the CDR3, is EPEVTQTPSHQVTQMGQEVILRCVPISNHLYFYWYRQILGQKVEFLVSFYNNEISEKSEIFDDQFSVERPDGSNFTLKIRSTKLEDSAMYFCASSVGQHSNQPQHFGDGTRLSIL.

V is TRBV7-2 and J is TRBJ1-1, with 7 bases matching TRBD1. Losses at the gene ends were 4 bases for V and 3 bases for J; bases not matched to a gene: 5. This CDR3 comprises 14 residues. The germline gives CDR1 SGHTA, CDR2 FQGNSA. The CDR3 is CASSWGTAYTEAFF. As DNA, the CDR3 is TGTGCCAGCAGCTGGGGGACAGCCTACACTGAAGCTTTCTTT.

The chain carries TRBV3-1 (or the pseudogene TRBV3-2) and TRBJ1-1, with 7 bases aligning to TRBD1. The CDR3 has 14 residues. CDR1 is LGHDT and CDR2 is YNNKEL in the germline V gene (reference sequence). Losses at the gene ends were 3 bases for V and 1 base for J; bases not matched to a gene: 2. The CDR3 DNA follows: TGTGCCAGCAGCCAGCGACAGGGGAACACTGAAGCTTTCTTT. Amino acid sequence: CASSQRQGNTEAFF.

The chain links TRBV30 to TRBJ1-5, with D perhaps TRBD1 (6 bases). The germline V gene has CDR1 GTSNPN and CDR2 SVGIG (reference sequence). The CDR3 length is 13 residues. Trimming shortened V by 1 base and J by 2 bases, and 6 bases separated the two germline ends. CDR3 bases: TGTGCCTGGAGTGGACAGGGCAATCAGCCCCAGCATTTT. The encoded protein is CAWSGQGNQPQHF.

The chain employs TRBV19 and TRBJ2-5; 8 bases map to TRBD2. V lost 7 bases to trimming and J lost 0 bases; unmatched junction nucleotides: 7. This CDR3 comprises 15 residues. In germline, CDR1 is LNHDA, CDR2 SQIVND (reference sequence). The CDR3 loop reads CASNPTSGDQETQYF. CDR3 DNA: TGTGCCAGTAATCCCACTAGCGGAGACCAAGAGACCCAGTACTTC.

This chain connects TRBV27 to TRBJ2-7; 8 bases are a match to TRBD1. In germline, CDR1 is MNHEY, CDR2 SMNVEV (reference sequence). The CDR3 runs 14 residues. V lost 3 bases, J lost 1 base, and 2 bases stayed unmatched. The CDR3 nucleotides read TGTGCCAGCAGTTTCCGGGACAGGTCCTACGAGCAGTACTTC. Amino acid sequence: CASSFRDRSYEQYF.

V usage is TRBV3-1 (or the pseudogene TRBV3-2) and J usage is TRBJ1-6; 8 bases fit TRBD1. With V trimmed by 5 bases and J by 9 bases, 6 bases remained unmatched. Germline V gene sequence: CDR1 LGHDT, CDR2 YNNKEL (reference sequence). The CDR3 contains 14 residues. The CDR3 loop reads CASSERTGRSPLHF. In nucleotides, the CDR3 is TGTGCCAGCAGCGAAAGGACAGGGCGTTCACCCCTCCACTTT.

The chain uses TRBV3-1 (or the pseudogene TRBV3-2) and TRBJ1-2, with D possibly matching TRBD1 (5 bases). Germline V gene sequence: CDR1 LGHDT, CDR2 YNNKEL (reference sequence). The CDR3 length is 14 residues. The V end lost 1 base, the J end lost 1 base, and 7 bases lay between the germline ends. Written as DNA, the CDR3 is TGTGCCAGCAGCCAAGTGGGGCTTAACTATGGCTACACCTTC. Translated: CASSQVGLNYGYTF.

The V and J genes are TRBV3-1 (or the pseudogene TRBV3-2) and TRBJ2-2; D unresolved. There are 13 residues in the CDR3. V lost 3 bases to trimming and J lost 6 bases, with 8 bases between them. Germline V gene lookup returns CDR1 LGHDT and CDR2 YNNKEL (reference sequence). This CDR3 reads CASSHLESGELFF. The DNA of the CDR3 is TGTGCCAGCAGCCATTTAGAGTCCGGGGAGCTGTTTTTT.

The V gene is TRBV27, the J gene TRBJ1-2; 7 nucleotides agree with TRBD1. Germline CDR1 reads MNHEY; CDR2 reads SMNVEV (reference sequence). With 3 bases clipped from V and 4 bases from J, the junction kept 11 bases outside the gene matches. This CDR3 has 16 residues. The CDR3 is CASSFLPTGLGYGYTF. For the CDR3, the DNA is TGTGCCAGCAGTTTTCTGCCGACAGGGCTAGGCTATGGCTACACCTTC.

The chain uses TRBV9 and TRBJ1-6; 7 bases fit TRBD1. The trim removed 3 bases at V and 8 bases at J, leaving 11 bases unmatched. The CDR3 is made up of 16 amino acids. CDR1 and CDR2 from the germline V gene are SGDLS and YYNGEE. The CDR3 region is CASSGWTGRGDSPLHF. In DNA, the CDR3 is TGTGCCAGCAGCGGGTGGACAGGAAGAGGGGATTCACCCCTCCACTTT.

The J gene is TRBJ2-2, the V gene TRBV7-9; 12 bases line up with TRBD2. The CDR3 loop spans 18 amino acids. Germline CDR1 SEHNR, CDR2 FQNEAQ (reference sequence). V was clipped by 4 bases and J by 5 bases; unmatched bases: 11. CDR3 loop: CASSWNLAGGPRTGELFF. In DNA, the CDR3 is TGTGCCAGCAGCTGGAATCTAGCGGGGGGGCCGAGAACCGGGGAGCTGTTTTTT.

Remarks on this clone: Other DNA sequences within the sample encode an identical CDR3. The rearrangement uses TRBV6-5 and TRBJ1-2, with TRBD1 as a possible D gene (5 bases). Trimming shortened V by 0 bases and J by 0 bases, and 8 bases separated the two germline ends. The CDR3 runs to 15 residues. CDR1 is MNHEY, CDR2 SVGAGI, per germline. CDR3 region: CASSYSGGANYGYTF. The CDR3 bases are TGTGCCAGCAGTTACTCGGGGGGGGCTAACTATGGCTACACCTTC.

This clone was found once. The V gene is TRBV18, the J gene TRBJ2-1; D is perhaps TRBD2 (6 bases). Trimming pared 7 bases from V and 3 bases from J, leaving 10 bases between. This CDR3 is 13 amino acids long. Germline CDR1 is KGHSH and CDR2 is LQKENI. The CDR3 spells CASLRGNYNEQFF. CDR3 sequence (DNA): TGTGCCAGCTTGCGGGGCAACTACAATGAGCAGTTCTTC.

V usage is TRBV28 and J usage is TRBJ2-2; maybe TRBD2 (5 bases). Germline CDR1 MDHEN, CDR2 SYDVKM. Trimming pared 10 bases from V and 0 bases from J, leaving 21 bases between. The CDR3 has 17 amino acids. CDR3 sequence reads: CAIPSDGGGPNTGELFF. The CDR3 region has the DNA TGTGCCATCCCATCGGACGGCGGAGGACCGAACACCGGGGAGCTGTTTTTT.

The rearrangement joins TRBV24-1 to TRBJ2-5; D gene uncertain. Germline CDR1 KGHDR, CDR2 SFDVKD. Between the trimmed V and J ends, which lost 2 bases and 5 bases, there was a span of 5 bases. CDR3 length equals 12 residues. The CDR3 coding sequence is TGTGCCACCAGTGATTCCTCGGAGACCCAGTACTTC. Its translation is CATSDSSETQYF.

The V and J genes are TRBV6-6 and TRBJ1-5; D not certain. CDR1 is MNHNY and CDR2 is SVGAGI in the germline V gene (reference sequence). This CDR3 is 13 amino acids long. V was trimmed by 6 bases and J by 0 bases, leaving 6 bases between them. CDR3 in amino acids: CASSLNSNQPQHF. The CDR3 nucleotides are TGTGCCAGCAGCCTAAATAGCAATCAGCCCCAGCATTTT.

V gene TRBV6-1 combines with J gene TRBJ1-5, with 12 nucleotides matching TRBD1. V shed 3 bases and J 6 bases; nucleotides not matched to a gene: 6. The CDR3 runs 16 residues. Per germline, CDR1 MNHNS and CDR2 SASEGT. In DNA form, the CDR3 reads TGTGCCAGCAGTGATATCCCGGGACAGGGGGCTCAGCCCCAGCATTTT. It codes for CASSDIPGQGAQPQHF.

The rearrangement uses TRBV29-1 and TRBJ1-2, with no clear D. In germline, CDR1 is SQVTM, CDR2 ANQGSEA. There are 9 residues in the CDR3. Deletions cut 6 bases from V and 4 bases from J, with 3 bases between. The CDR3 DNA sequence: TGCAGCGTAGCCTATGGCTACACCTTC. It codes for CSVAYGYTF.

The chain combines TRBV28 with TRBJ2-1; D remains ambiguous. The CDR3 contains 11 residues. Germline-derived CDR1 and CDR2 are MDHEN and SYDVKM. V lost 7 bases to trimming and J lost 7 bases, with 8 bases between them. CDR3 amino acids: CASKRGNEQFF. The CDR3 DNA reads TGTGCCAGCAAGCGAGGTAATGAGCAGTTCTTC.

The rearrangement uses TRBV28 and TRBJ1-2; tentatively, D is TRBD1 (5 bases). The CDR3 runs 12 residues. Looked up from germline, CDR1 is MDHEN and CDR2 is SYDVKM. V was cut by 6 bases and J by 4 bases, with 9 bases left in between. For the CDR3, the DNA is TGTGCCAGCAGGCCAGACAGCTATGGCTACACCTTC. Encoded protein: CASRPDSYGYTF.

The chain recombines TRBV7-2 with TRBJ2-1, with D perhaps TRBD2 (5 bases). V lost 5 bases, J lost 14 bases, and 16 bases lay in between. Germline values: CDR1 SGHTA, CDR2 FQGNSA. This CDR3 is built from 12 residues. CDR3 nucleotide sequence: TGTGCCAGCAGCCCTGGGGTCGGGGTTAAGTTCTTC. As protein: CASSPGVGVKFF.

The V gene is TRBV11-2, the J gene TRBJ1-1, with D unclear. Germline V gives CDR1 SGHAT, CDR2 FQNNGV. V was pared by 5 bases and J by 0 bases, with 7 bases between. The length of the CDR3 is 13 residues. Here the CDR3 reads CASSVGVNTEAFF. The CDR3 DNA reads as TGTGCCAGCAGCGTGGGAGTGAACACTGAAGCTTTCTTT.

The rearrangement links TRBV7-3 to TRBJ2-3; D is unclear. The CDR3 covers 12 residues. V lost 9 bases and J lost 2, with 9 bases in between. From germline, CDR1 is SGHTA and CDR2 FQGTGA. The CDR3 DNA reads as TGTGCCAGTGTAGACAACACAGATACGCAGTATTTT. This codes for CASVDNTDTQYF.

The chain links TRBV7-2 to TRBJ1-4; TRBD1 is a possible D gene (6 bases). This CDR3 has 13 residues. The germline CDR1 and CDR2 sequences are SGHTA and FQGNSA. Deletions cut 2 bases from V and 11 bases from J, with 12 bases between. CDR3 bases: TGTGCCAGCAGCTTATGGGGGCGCGGGAAACTGTTTTTT. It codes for CASSLWGRGKLFF.

The CDR3 loop reads CASSLAGTGYFGYTF. CDR3 DNA sequence: TGTGCCAGCAGCTTAGCTGGGACAGGGTATTTTGGCTACACCTTC. V is TRBV11-2 and J is TRBJ1-2, with TRBD1 identical over 9 bases. The CDR3 runs 15 residues. Germline-derived CDR1 and CDR2 are SGHAT and FQNNGV. J lost 7 bases, V lost 1 base, and 7 bases had no gene match.